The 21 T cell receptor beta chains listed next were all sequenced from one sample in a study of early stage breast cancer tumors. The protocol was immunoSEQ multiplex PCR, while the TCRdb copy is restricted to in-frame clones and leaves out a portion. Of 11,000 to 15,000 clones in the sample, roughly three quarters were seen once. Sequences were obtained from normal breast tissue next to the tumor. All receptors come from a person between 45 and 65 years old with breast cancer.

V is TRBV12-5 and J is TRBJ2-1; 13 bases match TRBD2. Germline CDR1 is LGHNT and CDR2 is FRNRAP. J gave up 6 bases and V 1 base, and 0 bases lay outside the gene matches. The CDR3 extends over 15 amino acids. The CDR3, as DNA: TGTGCTAGTGGTTTGGGACTAGCGGGGGGCAATGAGCAGTTCTTC. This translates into CASGLGLAGGNEQFF.

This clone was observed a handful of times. CDR3 nucleotides: TGTGCCAGCAGCGTAGTCGGGACTAACCAAGAGACCCAGTACTTC. This codes for CASSVVGTNQETQYF. The chain couples TRBV9 to TRBJ2-5; 7 bases agree with TRBD2. Unmatched junction bases numbered 2, after V lost 0 bases and J lost 0 bases. This CDR3 comprises 15 residues. Germline loops: CDR1 SGDLS, CDR2 YYNGEE.

The CDR3 sequence is CASSEGVGYGYTF. The CDR3 bases are TGTGCCAGCAGCGAGGGGGTTGGTTATGGCTACACCTTC. The chain uses TRBV6-1 and TRBJ1-2; tentatively, D is TRBD1 (6 bases). The CDR3 runs 13 residues. The V and J ends lost 6 bases and 5 bases respectively, with 13 bases between them. CDR1 is MNHNS and CDR2 is SASEGT in the germline V gene.

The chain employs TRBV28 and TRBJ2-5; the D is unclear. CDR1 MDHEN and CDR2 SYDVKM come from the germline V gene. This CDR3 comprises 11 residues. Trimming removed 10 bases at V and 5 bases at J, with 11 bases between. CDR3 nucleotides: TGTGCCACCCTAGGGTTCGAGACCCAGTACTTC. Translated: CATLGFETQYF.

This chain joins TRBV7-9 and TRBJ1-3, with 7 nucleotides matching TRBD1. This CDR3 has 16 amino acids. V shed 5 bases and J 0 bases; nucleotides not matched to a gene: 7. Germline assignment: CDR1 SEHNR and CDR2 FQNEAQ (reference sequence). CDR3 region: CASSPRGDSSGNTIYF. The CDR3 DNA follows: TGTGCCAGCAGCCCCCGCGGGGACAGCTCTGGAAACACCATATATTTT. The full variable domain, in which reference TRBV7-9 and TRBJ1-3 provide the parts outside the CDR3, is DTGVSQNPRHKITKRGQNVTFRCDPISEHNRLYWYRQTLGQGPEFLTYFQNEAQLEKSRLLSDRFSAERPKGSFSTLEIQRTEQGDSAMYLCASSPRGDSSGNTIYFGEGSWLTVV.

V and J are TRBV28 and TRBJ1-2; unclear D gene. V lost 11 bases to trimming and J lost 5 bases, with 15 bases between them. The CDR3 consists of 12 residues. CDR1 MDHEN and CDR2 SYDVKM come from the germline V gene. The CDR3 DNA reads TGTGCCGCTTGGGTTGGAGGGTATGGCTACACCTTC. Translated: CAAWVGGYGYTF.

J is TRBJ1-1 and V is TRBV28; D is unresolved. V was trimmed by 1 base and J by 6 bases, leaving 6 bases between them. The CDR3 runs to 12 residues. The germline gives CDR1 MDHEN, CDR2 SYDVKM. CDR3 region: CASSLLRAEAFF. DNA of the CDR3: TGTGCCAGCAGTTTATTGCGGGCTGAAGCTTTCTTT.

The CDR3 spells CASRNRDMTDTQYF. The CDR3 DNA sequence: TGTGCCAGTAGGAACAGGGATATGACAGATACGCAGTATTTT. V is TRBV19 and J is TRBJ2-3, with a weak D call TRBD1 (6 bases). The CDR3 is 14 amino acids. The germline V gene has CDR1 LNHDA and CDR2 SQIVND (reference sequence). The V end was cut by 6 bases, the J end by 3 bases, with 13 bases between.

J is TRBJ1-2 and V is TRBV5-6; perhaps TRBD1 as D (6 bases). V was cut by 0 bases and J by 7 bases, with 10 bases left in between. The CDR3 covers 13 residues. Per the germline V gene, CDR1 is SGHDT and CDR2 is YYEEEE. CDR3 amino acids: CASSLGTGPGYTF. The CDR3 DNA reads TGTGCCAGCAGCTTGGGCACAGGGCCTGGCTACACCTTC. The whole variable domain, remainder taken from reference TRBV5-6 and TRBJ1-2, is DAGVTQSPTHLIKTRGQQVTLRCSPKSGHDTVSWYQQALGQGPQFIFQYYEEEERQRGNFPDRFSGHQFPNYSSELNVNALLLGDSALYLCASSLGTGPGYTFGSGTRLTVV.

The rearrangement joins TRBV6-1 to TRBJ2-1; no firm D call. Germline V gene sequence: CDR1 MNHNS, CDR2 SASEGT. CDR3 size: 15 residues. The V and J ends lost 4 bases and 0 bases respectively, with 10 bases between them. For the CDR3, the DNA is TGTGCCAGCAGTGGTTCGCTAAGCTCCTACAATGAGCAGTTCTTC. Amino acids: CASSGSLSSYNEQFF.

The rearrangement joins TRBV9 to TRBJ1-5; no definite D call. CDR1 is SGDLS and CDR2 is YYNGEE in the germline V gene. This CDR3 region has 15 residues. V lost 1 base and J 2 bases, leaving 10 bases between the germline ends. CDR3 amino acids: CASSVSGGRNQPQHF. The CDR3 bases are TGTGCCAGCAGCGTAAGCGGAGGACGCAATCAGCCCCAGCATTTT.

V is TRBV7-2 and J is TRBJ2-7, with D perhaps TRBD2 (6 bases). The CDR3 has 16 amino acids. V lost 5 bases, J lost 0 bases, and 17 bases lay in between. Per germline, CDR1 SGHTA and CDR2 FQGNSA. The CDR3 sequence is CASSPHGTAISYEQYF. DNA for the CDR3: TGTGCCAGCAGCCCACACGGGACTGCAATCTCCTACGAGCAGTACTTC. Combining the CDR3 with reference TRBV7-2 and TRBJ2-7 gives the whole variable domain GAGVSQSPSNKVTEKGKDVELRCDPISGHTALYWYRQSLGQGLEFLIYFQGNSAPDKSGLPSDRFSAERTGGSVSTLTIQRTQQEDSAVYLCASSPHGTAISYEQYFGPGTRLTVT.

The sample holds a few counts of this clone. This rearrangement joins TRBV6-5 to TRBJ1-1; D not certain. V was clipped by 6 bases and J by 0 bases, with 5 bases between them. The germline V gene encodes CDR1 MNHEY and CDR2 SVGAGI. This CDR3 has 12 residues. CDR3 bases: TGTGCCAGCAGAGGTATGAACACTGAAGCTTTCTTT. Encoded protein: CASRGMNTEAFF.

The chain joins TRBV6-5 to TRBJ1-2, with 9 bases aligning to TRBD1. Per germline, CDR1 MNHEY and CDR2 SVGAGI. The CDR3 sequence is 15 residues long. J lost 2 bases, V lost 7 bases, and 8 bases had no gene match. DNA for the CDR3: TGTGCCAGCAAAAAAACCGGGACAGGGAACTATGGCTACACCTTC. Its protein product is CASKKTGTGNYGYTF.

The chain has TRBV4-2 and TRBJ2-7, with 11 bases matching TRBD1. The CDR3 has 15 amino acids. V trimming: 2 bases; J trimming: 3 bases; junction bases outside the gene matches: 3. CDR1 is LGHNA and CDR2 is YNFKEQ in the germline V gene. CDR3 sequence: CASSQSGTGGYEQYF. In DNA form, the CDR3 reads TGTGCCAGCAGCCAAAGCGGGACAGGGGGCTACGAGCAGTACTTC.

The CDR3 nucleotides are TGTGCCAGCAGGGTGACTAGCGGCGGGCACGGGGAGCTGTTTTTT. This sequence encodes CASRVTSGGHGELFF. The chain employs TRBV7-9 and TRBJ2-2; 9 bases are a match to TRBD2. The CDR3 contains 15 residues. Germline V gene sequence: CDR1 SEHNR, CDR2 FQNEAQ (reference sequence). The J segment lost 7 bases and the V segment lost 6 bases, leaving 9 bases of the junction unmatched.

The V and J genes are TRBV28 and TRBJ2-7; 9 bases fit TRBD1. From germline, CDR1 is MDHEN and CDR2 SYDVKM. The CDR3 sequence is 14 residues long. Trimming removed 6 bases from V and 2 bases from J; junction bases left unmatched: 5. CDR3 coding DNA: TGTGCCAGCAGGCCACAGGGGGCCCCCTACGAGCAGTACTTC. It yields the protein CASRPQGAPYEQYF.

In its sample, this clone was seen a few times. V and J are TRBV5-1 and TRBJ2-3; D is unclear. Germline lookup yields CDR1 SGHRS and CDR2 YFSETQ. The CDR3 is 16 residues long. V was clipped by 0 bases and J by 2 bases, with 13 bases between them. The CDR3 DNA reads TGCGCCAGCAGCTTGGAGGCAGCAAGAAACACAGATACGCAGTATTTT. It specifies CASSLEAARNTDTQYF.

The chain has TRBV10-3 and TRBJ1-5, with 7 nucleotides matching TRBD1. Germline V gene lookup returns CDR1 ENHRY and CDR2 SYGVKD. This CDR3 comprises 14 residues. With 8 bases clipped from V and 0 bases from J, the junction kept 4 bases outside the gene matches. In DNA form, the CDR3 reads TGTGCCATCGGGGAGGGGGCTAGCAATCAGCCCCAGCATTTT. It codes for CAIGEGASNQPQHF.

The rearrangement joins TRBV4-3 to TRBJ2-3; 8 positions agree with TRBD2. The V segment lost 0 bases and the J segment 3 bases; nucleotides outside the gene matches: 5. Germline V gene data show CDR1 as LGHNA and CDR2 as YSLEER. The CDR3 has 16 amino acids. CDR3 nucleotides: TGCGCCAGCAGCCAAGAACCAGCGGGAGTTACAGATACGCAGTATTTT. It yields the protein CASSQEPAGVTDTQYF.

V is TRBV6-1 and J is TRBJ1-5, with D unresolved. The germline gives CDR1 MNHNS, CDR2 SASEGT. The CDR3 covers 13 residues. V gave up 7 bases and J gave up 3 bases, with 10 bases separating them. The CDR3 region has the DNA TGTGCCAGCACGGCCCGCGACAATCAGCCCCAGCATTTT. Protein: CASTARDNQPQHF.